This T cell receptor (beta chain) was recorded in a study of cytomegalovirus exposure and HLA in healthy donors. Across the whole study: HLA-typed donors contributed 65 million to 85 million unique TCRs, which were held in an early data release. Broader study findings: An analysis that was carried out later associated fewer than 20,000 TCR beta sequences with HLA alleles at 0.05 false discovery rate.

In regard to this clone: Its target is not known. Other nucleotide sequences from this sample produce the same CDR3.

Nominally healthy donors provided the samples, though records likely missed some immune exposures. PCR was performed using 60 Vbeta and 13 Jbeta primers. Profiling relied on immunoSEQ multiplex PCR, and the TCRdb table lists in-frame clones only, not all of them. The sample has under 150,000 clones; 79% are singletons. This CDR3 spans 14 amino acids. V was clipped by 6 bases and J by 9 bases; unmatched bases: 7. Germline V CDR1 and CDR2: SNHLY, FYNNEI. The sequence derives from a male donor in good health and CMV-seronegative. The material sequenced was PBMCs. The gene calls are TRBV2 and TRBJ1-6, with 8 bases aligning to TRBD1. The CDR3 region is CASRGSDRGSPLHF. The CDR3 DNA reads TGTGCCAGCAGGGGATCCGACAGGGGTTCACCCCTCCACTTT.